Listed here are 29 T cell receptor beta chains from one sample, sequenced in a study of blood T cells in healthy people across ages. For the second PCR, which ran for roughly 7 to 11 cycles, a sample-barcoded 5' primer and a J-beta primer mix were used. TCRdb reprocessed the 5' RACE reads with MiXCR, giving one entry per CDR3 protein. The top ten clones hold under 4% of a sample with 600,000 to 800,000 distinct CDR3 sequences, approximately 21% of them seen once. Sequencing input: blood. These receptors originate from a man between 65 and 85 years old in good health.

This clonotype appeared a few times. J is TRBJ1-1 and V is TRBV4-3; D gene ambiguous. CDR3 length equals 13 residues. Trimming cost V 0 bases and J 5 bases, with 7 bases left between them. Germline-derived CDR1 and CDR2 are LGHNA and YSLEER. CDR3 region: CASSQDARTEAFF. CDR3 in DNA: TGCGCCAGCAGCCAAGATGCGAGAACTGAAGCTTTCTTT.

The J gene is TRBJ1-1, the V gene TRBV5-5; TRBD1 is a possible D gene (5 bases). Germline V lookup: CDR1 SGHKS, CDR2 YYEKEE (reference sequence). This CDR3 spans 14 amino acids. Trimming removed 4 bases at V and 1 base at J, with 11 bases between. In nucleotides, the CDR3 is TGTGCCAGCAGCCCGGGGGGTAGGAACACTGAAGCTTTCTTT. Encoded protein: CASSPGGRNTEAFF.

This clonotype was detected ten times or more. The rearrangement uses TRBV5-1 and TRBJ1-5; D not certain. Per germline, CDR1 SGHRS and CDR2 YFSETQ. Trimming took 0 bases from V and 6 from J, leaving 7 bases between them. The length of the CDR3 is 13 residues. CDR3 nucleotides: TGCGCCAGCAGCTTGGACGCGGGTCAGCCCCAGCATTTT. Protein product: CASSLDAGQPQHF.

V usage is TRBV6-6 and J usage is TRBJ2-5; the D gene could be TRBD1 or TRBD2 (5 bases each). Germline V gene lookup returns CDR1 MNHNY and CDR2 SVGAGI (reference sequence). The V end was cut by 7 bases, the J end by 11 bases, with 17 bases between. The CDR3 contains 12 residues. In DNA, the CDR3 is TGTGCCAGCACTCCGGGGCGGTATGAGCAGTACTTC. This gives the protein CASTPGRYEQYF.

This clonotype appeared many times. The chain links TRBV20-1 to TRBJ2-1; 7 bases align to TRBD2. Germline-derived CDR1 and CDR2 are DFQATT and SNEGSKA (reference sequence). CDR3 length: 15 residues. After removal of 5 bases from V and 2 bases from J, the junction contained 9 bases not matched to a gene. The CDR3 DNA sequence: TGCAGTGCTCTCCCGGCTAGCGGACCCTACAATGAGCAGTTCTTC. Translating gives CSALPASGPYNEQFF.

Note on this clonotype: An end of the junction does not agree with germline; a read error may underlie this. This rearrangement joins TRBV20-1 to TRBJ1-4; 7 bases fit TRBD1. CDR1 and CDR2 (germline): DFQATT, SNEGSKA (reference sequence). The CDR3 covers 15 residues. The CDR3 region is CSARDKKGANERLFF. The CDR3 DNA is TGCAGTGCTAGAGATAAGAAGGGGGCTAATGAAAGACTGTTTTTT.

The chain couples TRBV28 to TRBJ1-2; 8 nucleotides agree with TRBD1. J lost 5 bases, V lost 5 bases, and 10 bases had no gene match. Germline V CDR1 and CDR2: MDHEN, SYDVKM. The CDR3 covers 15 residues. Here the CDR3 reads CASSRQGLKGYGYTF. In DNA form, the CDR3 reads TGTGCCAGCAGTAGACAGGGGCTAAAGGGTTATGGCTACACCTTC.

This chain joins TRBV3-1 and TRBJ1-5; D gene unclear. CDR3 length equals 13 residues. Germline V gene lookup returns CDR1 LGHDT and CDR2 YNNKEL (reference sequence). Trimming took off 0 bases at V and 7 bases at J, with 7 bases between the two ends. Here the CDR3 DNA reads TGTGCCAGCAGCCAAGAGCTGAGGCAGCCCCAGCATTTT. As protein: CASSQELRQPQHF.

The CDR3 sequence is CASRISGGGDEQYF. CDR3 nucleotides: TGTGCCAGCAGAATAAGCGGTGGAGGGGACGAGCAGTACTTC. The chain uses TRBV13 and TRBJ2-5, with TRBD2 as a possible D gene (6 bases). Matching the DNA end better, TRBJ2-7 makes the J call doubtful. CDR3 length equals 14 residues. Germline-derived CDR1 and CDR2 are PRHDT and FYEKMQ (reference sequence).

The chain is built from TRBV4-1 and TRBJ2-7, with D possibly matching TRBD2 (5 bases). Germline V gene sequence: CDR1 MGHRA, CDR2 YSYEKL. The CDR3 loop spans 15 amino acids. V was shortened by 5 bases and J by 5 bases, with 19 bases between the two germline ends. The CDR3: CASSSNAEGVHEQYF. The CDR3 DNA sequence: TGCGCCAGCAGCTCGAATGCCGAGGGAGTCCACGAGCAGTACTTC.

The rearrangement joins TRBV5-1 to TRBJ2-6; D is unclear. Trimming took 6 bases from V and 0 from J, leaving 13 bases between them. CDR3 size: 16 residues. The germline CDR1 and CDR2 sequences are SGHRS and YFSETQ. The CDR3 reads CASNEGMRSGANVLTF. Written as DNA, the CDR3 is TGCGCCAGCAATGAAGGGATGCGCTCTGGGGCCAACGTCCTGACTTTC. Filled out from reference TRBV5-1 and TRBJ2-6, the complete variable domain reads KAGVTQTPRYLIKTRGQQVTLSCSPISGHRSVSWYQQTPGQGLQFLFEYFSETQRNKGNFPGRFSGRQFSNSRSEMNVSTLELGDSALYLCASNEGMRSGANVLTFGAGSRLTVL.

This clonotype was observed a handful of times. This chain joins TRBV14 and TRBJ2-1; no reliable D call. The V gene lost 0 bases and the J gene lost 10 bases, with 22 bases spanning the gap. The CDR3 is made up of 17 amino acids. From germline, CDR1 is SGHDN and CDR2 FVKESK. The CDR3, as DNA: TGTGCCAGCAGCCAAGAGATTCGGGCCAAAATAGCAATAGAGCAGTTCTTC. This codes for CASSQEIRAKIAIEQFF.

The gene calls are TRBV7-2 and TRBJ2-5; TRBD2 is a possible D gene (6 bases). The end of the DNA is better explained by TRBJ2-1, so the J call may be wrong. The germline CDR1 and CDR2 sequences are SGHTA and FQGNSA. The length of the CDR3 is 15 residues. The CDR3 nucleotides read TGTGCCAGCAGCTTATCGGGAGCCCCGAGTAGTGAGCAGTTCTTC. It yields the protein CASSLSGAPSSEQFF.

The chain combines TRBV6-2 or TRBV6-3 with TRBJ1-2, with D unclear. The CDR3 loop spans 14 amino acids. The germline CDR1 and CDR2 sequences are MNHEY and SVGEGT. V was cut by 7 bases and J by 3 bases, with 15 bases left in between. CDR3 residues: CASKGEPRDYGYTF. CDR3 sequence (DNA): TGTGCCAGCAAGGGTGAACCAAGAGACTATGGCTACACCTTC.

The V gene is TRBV14, the J gene TRBJ2-3; no clear D. Germline CDR1 and CDR2: SGHDN and FVKESK. V was cut by 0 bases and J by 1 base, with 5 bases left in between. This CDR3 is built from 14 residues. This chain's CDR3 is CASSQDTGTDTQYF. In DNA, the CDR3 is TGTGCCAGCAGCCAAGATACGGGCACAGATACGCAGTATTTT.

The chain uses TRBV18 and TRBJ2-2; D not resolved. The CDR3 loop spans 14 amino acids. Trimming cost V 1 base and J 4 bases, with 7 bases left between them. CDR1 and CDR2 (germline): KGHSH, LQKENI. This CDR3 is CASSPRQSTGELFF. The CDR3 nucleotides read TGTGCCAGCTCACCACGGCAGTCCACCGGGGAGCTGTTTTTT.

The rearrangement joins TRBV28 to TRBJ1-1; TRBD1 agrees at 7 bases. The length of the CDR3 is 14 residues. J was trimmed by 5 bases and V by 6 bases; bases with no gene match: 9. From germline, CDR1 is MDHEN and CDR2 SYDVKM. CDR3 DNA: TGTGCCAGCAGGCTCCTGACAGGGAGAACTGAAGCTTTCTTT. Translation: CASRLLTGRTEAFF.

The chain recombines TRBV29-1 with TRBJ2-7, with D perhaps assigned TRBD1 or TRBD2 (6 bases each). The DNA end favors TRBJ2-5, so the J call may be wrong. The CDR3 runs 13 residues. CDR1 is SQVTM and CDR2 is ANQGSEA in the germline V gene. The CDR3 DNA is TGCAGCGTCGGACGGGGGCTTCAAGAGACCCAGTACTTC. This gives the protein CSVGRGLQETQYF.

In its sample, this clonotype was seen many times. V usage is TRBV29-1 and J usage is TRBJ2-5; tentatively, D is TRBD2 (6 bases). Trimming stripped 6 bases from V and 5 bases from J, with 16 bases between. The germline gives CDR1 SQVTM, CDR2 ANQGSEA. The CDR3 length is 13 residues. The CDR3 nucleotides read TGCAGCGTCCCCGGACTACCCTCCGAGACCCAGTACTTC. Translated: CSVPGLPSETQYF.

This clonotype turned up a few times. The gene calls are TRBV15 and TRBJ2-1, with D possibly being TRBD1 (7 bases). Germline CDR1 is LNHNV and CDR2 is YYDKDF (reference sequence). Trimming stripped 1 base from V and 1 base from J, with 14 bases between. The CDR3 is 17 amino acids. For the CDR3, the DNA is TGTGCCACCAGCAGAGGCGGAGGGGGCAAATCCTACAATGAGCAGTTCTTC. Translated, it gives CATSRGGGGKSYNEQFF.

This sequence joins TRBV20-1 and TRBJ2-1, with D maybe TRBD2 (6 bases). V shed 6 bases and J shed 4 bases, with 16 bases lying between them. The CDR3 length is 14 residues. The germline V gene encodes CDR1 DFQATT and CDR2 SNEGSKA (reference sequence). In nucleotides, the CDR3 is TGCAGTGCACCCCGGGGGAGCTCTTACAATGAGCAGTTCTTC. It specifies CSAPRGSSYNEQFF.

The chain carries TRBV5-1 and TRBJ2-1, with 7 bases that match TRBD2. The DNA end is more similar to TRBJ2-7, so the J call may be wrong. Germline assignment: CDR1 SGHRS and CDR2 YFSETQ. This CDR3 region has 13 residues. The CDR3 DNA is TGCGCCAGCAGGTTGCGGGAGTCAGACGAGCAGTACTTC. Its translation is CASRLRESDEQYF.

The rearrangement links TRBV18 to TRBJ2-3; no firm D call. This CDR3 has 14 residues. The V gene lost 2 bases and the J gene lost 4 bases, with 10 bases spanning the gap. CDR1 and CDR2 from the germline V gene are KGHSH and LQKENI. CDR3 in amino acids: CASSPERPPDTQYF. In DNA form, the CDR3 reads TGTGCCAGCTCACCAGAAAGACCCCCAGATACGCAGTATTTT.

The gene calls are TRBV2 and TRBJ2-1; tentative D call: TRBD1 (6 bases). Between the trimmed V and J ends, which lost 5 bases and 2 bases, there was a span of 13 bases. The CDR3 sequence is 15 residues long. Looked up from germline, CDR1 is SNHLY and CDR2 is FYNNEI. In DNA, the CDR3 is TGTGCCAGCAGTCGGGACATGGGCACCTACAATGAGCAGTTCTTC. It translates to CASSRDMGTYNEQFF.

The chain carries TRBV12-3 or TRBV12-4 and TRBJ1-2; 7 bases map to TRBD1. The V and J ends lost 4 bases and 7 bases, in that order; junction bases with no gene match: 9. This CDR3 is built from 14 residues. In nucleotides, the CDR3 is TGTGCCAGCAGTTATACAGGGGTGCCTTCTGGCTACACCTTC. Translated: CASSYTGVPSGYTF.

This clonotype was counted only a few times. The genes are TRBV20-1 and TRBJ1-5; 7 nucleotides line up with TRBD1. Per germline, CDR1 DFQATT and CDR2 SNEGSKA (reference sequence). V lost 5 bases and J lost 4; bases outside the gene matches: 5. This CDR3 comprises 13 residues. The DNA of the CDR3 is TGCAGTGCTGGGACAGCGGGAAATCAGCCCCAGCATTTT. Translation: CSAGTAGNQPQHF.

A few counts support this clonotype. Here the CDR3 reads CSASGLKEDTQYF. The CDR3 DNA sequence: TGCAGTGCTAGTGGATTGAAGGAAGATACGCAGTATTTT. J is TRBJ2-3 and V is TRBV20-1, with no clear D. The CDR3 is 13 amino acids. V was shortened by 3 bases and J by 5 bases, with 12 bases between the two germline ends. Per the germline V gene, CDR1 is DFQATT and CDR2 is SNEGSKA (reference sequence).

This clonotype was picked up a small number of times. The rearrangement uses TRBV7-2 and TRBJ2-5; either TRBD1 or TRBD2 may supply D (5 bases each). This CDR3 contains 13 residues. Germline loops: CDR1 SGHTA, CDR2 FQGNSA. V gave up 5 bases and J gave up 11 bases, with 18 bases separating them. The CDR3 is CASSGTDALGQYF. In DNA, the CDR3 is TGTGCCAGCAGCGGGACGGATGCCCTGGGGCAGTACTTC.

The chain links TRBV6-5 to TRBJ1-3; D is undetermined. Trimming removed 2 bases from V and 4 bases from J, with 6 bases in between. Germline V gene data show CDR1 as MNHEY and CDR2 as SVGAGI. The CDR3 loop spans 13 amino acids. The CDR3 sequence is CASSYSRGNTIYF. CDR3 coding DNA: TGTGCCAGCAGTTACAGCAGAGGAAACACCATATATTTT.